This TCR beta chain is drawn from a study of radiation and T cells in renal cell carcinoma. Whole-study context: Nephrectomy followed 15 Gy stereotactic body radiation by 4 weeks.

Worth noting for this clone: The antigen is not known.

Findings and caveats of the study: Without pretreatment biopsies, baseline tumor clonotype presence was undetermined. From baseline, blood top tumor clonotypes peaked at 2 weeks post-radiation.

Indicated time point: blood 2 weeks post-SBRT. Treatment denoted: 15 Gy SBRT to primary tumor, nephrectomy 4 weeks later. Blood was sampled at baseline, 2 weeks and 4 weeks after SBRT. Germline V CDR1 and CDR2: SGHNT, YYREEE (reference sequence). The V end was cut by 1 base, the J end by 6 bases, with 20 bases between. The CDR3 extends over 18 amino acids. TCRdb keeps only in-frame clones here, not all; method: immunoSEQ multiplex PCR. The sample shows about 130,000 clones, around 90% of them seen only once. The clonotype was recovered from a woman aged 65 to 85 with renal cell carcinoma. Source: blood, taken from a patient whose treatment included radiotherapy and nephrectomy. The V and J genes are TRBV5-4 and TRBJ1-6, with D possibly being TRBD1 (5 bases). For the CDR3, the DNA is TGTGCCAGCAGCTTGCCCGCTCGACAGCGTACTGTTAATTCACCCCTCCACTTT. It translates to CASSLPARQRTVNSPLHF.